These 23 T cell receptor beta chains were all obtained from the same sample, sequenced in a study of identical twins. TCRdb itself ran the 5' RACE reads through MiXCR, one entry per CDR3 protein. The sample consists of roughly 230,000 distinct CDR3 sequences, roughly 8% of them appearing once. This same sample was also taken into another study, of yellow fever vaccine responses in identical twins.

Sequences were obtained from CD8+ T cells sorted from blood. The source of these receptors is a woman aged 18-29 years in good health.

The rearrangement uses TRBV29-1 and TRBJ2-2; D gene uncertain. V was trimmed by 7 bases and J by 0 bases, leaving 9 bases between them. The CDR3 is 13 amino acids. Germline loops: CDR1 SQVTM, CDR2 ANQGSEA. In DNA, the CDR3 is TGCAGCGCGACACGGGCGAACACCGGGGAGCTGTTTTTT. Translation gives CSATRANTGELFF.

This clonotype was found a few times. The chain joins TRBV5-1 to TRBJ2-1; TRBD2 aligns across 9 bases. CDR1 is SGHRS and CDR2 is YFSETQ in the germline V gene. This CDR3 spans 15 amino acids. V was clipped by 0 bases and J by 8 bases; unmatched bases: 6. DNA for the CDR3: TGCGCCAGCAGCTTGGCTCTAGCGGGGAGTGATGAGCAGTTCTTC. It is translated as CASSLALAGSDEQFF.

This clonotype has more than one count but fewer than ten. V and J are TRBV20-1 and TRBJ2-7; either TRBD1 or TRBD2 may fit D (6 bases each). Trimming took off 5 bases at V and 1 base at J, with 15 bases between the two ends. This CDR3 region has 14 residues. CDR1 is DFQATT and CDR2 is SNEGSKA in the germline V gene (reference sequence). This CDR3 reads CSAPTGGVSYEQYF. The CDR3 nucleotides are TGCAGTGCTCCAACCGGGGGCGTTTCCTACGAGCAGTACTTC.

This chain connects TRBV6-5 to TRBJ1-1; D call uncertain. The CDR3 is 12 residues long. Germline V CDR1 and CDR2: MNHEY, SVGAGI. Trimming pared 5 bases from V and 10 bases from J, leaving 14 bases between. The CDR3 region is CASSNVDLVAFF. The DNA of the CDR3 is TGTGCCAGCAGTAACGTGGACCTAGTAGCTTTCTTT.

This clonotype was counted ten times or more. The V gene is TRBV3-1, the J gene TRBJ2-1; 8 nucleotides line up with TRBD2. There are 17 residues in the CDR3. Germline V CDR1 and CDR2: LGHDT, YNNKEL (reference sequence). Trimming took 3 bases from V and 7 from J; bases not matched to a gene: 14. The CDR3 coding sequence is TGTGCCAGCAGCCAGGGAATAGCGGGGCTTTCCTTGAATGAGCAGTTCTTC. This sequence encodes CASSQGIAGLSLNEQFF.

This chain links TRBV15 with TRBJ2-5, with D perhaps TRBD1 (6 bases). Per germline, CDR1 LNHNV and CDR2 YYDKDF (reference sequence). Trimming left V 5 bases short and J 1 base short, with 11 bases between. The CDR3 spans 14 residues. The CDR3 protein is CATSARTVQETQYF. In nucleotides, the CDR3 is TGTGCCACCAGCGCCAGGACAGTCCAAGAGACCCAGTACTTC.

This chain connects TRBV28 to TRBJ1-2; D perhaps matches TRBD1 (5 bases). CDR1 is MDHEN, CDR2 SYDVKM, per germline. The CDR3 consists of 12 residues. V was trimmed by 7 bases and J by 3 bases, leaving 9 bases between them. CDR3 region: CASTGAYYGYTF. For the CDR3, the DNA is TGTGCCAGCACCGGGGCTTACTATGGCTACACCTTC.

This clonotype was counted a few times. This chain links TRBV12-3 or TRBV12-4 with TRBJ2-1; TRBD2 matches 13 bases. The CDR3 extends over 16 amino acids. The V and J ends lost 4 bases and 4 bases, in that order; junction bases with no gene match: 4. The CDR3 coding sequence is TGTGCCAGCAGTTCCAGACTAGCGGGAGGTTACAATGAGCAGTTCTTC. Amino acids: CASSSRLAGGYNEQFF.

V and J are TRBV25-1 and TRBJ1-1, with a weak D call TRBD1 (6 bases). V lost 6 bases, J lost 4 bases, and 12 bases lay in between. Germline V lookup: CDR1 MGHDK, CDR2 SYGVNS. The CDR3 runs to 13 residues. The CDR3 here is CASRPTGITEAFF. The CDR3 coding sequence is TGTGCCAGCAGACCAACAGGGATCACTGAAGCTTTCTTT.

A few counts support this clonotype. The V call is TRBV6-2 or TRBV6-3, the J call TRBJ2-3; the match to TRBD2 covers 11 bases. V shed 3 bases, J shed 2 bases, and the junction held 16 bases outside the gene matches. Germline V gene data show CDR1 as MNHEY and CDR2 as SVGEGT. The CDR3 is made up of 20 amino acids. CDR3 region: CASSYLAEGLADFNTDTQYF. CDR3 nucleotide sequence: TGTGCCAGCAGTTATCTCGCTGAGGGACTAGCGGATTTTAACACAGATACGCAGTATTTT.

In its sample, this clonotype was seen many times. This chain connects TRBV3-1 to TRBJ1-3, with TRBD1 as a possible D gene (5 bases). The V gene lost 0 bases and the J gene lost 2 bases, with 11 bases spanning the gap. Germline V gene sequence: CDR1 LGHDT, CDR2 YNNKEL (reference sequence). This CDR3 comprises 16 residues. The CDR3 protein is CASSQEEGLPGNTIYF. Written as DNA, the CDR3 is TGTGCCAGCAGCCAAGAGGAGGGGCTCCCTGGAAACACCATATATTTT.

This clonotype has more than one count but fewer than ten. For the CDR3, the DNA is TGTGCCAGCAGCCCAGGGGTCAGGGAGGACTACGAGCAGTACTTC. It translates to CASSPGVREDYEQYF. This sequence joins TRBV7-2 and TRBJ2-7; TRBD1 or TRBD2 may be the D gene (6 bases each). CDR1 is SGHTA and CDR2 is FQGNSA in the germline V gene. This CDR3 spans 15 amino acids. V was shortened by 5 bases and J by 3 bases, with 17 bases between the two germline ends.

In its sample, this clonotype was seen many times. The CDR3 DNA sequence: TGTGCCACCAGCAGAGATTATCACCGTCAATCCTACGAGCAGTACTTC. This codes for CATSRDYHRQSYEQYF. This chain uses TRBV15 with TRBJ2-7; D unresolved. Trimming shortened V by 0 bases and J by 1 base, and 13 bases separated the two germline ends. CDR3 length equals 16 residues. CDR1 is LNHNV, CDR2 YYDKDF, per germline (reference sequence).

There are many counts of this clonotype. The chain is built from TRBV12-3 or TRBV12-4 and TRBJ1-5; D is undetermined. This CDR3 spans 13 amino acids. V shed 3 bases and J shed 6 bases, with 9 bases lying between them. In nucleotides, the CDR3 is TGTGCCAGCAGTTTGGGAGGAGGTCAGCCCCAGCATTTT. As protein: CASSLGGGQPQHF.

This clonotype occurred many times. The genes are TRBV18 and TRBJ2-1; D is possibly TRBD2 (5 bases). Germline-derived CDR1 and CDR2 are KGHSH and LQKENI. The V end lost 1 base, the J end lost 5 bases, and 9 bases lay between the germline ends. This CDR3 is built from 14 residues. CDR3 DNA sequence: TGTGCCAGCTCACCACTCGGCGGGCACAATGAGCAGTTCTTC. Residues: CASSPLGGHNEQFF. Looking up the rest from reference TRBV18 and TRBJ2-1 gives the full variable domain: NAGVMQNPRHLVRRRGQEARLRCSPMKGHSHVYWYRQLPEEGLKFMVYLQKENIIDESGMPKERFSAEFPKEGPSILRIQQVVRGDSAAYFCASSPLGGHNEQFFGPGTRLTVL.

This clonotype occurred many times. The chain couples TRBV27 to TRBJ2-6; TRBD1 aligns across 10 bases. The CDR3 extends over 18 amino acids. Germline values: CDR1 MNHEY, CDR2 SMNVEV (reference sequence). V shed 5 bases, J shed 0 bases, and the junction held 7 bases outside the gene matches. The CDR3 spells CASSPPGTGVSGANVLTF. The DNA of the CDR3 is TGTGCCAGCAGTCCCCCCGGGACAGGGGTCTCTGGGGCCAACGTCCTGACTTTC.

Ten or more counts support this clonotype. The chain recombines TRBV12-3 or TRBV12-4 with TRBJ2-5; D gene ambiguous. V lost 6 bases and J lost 5, with 16 bases in between. The CDR3 spans 14 residues. The CDR3: CASSGVGLFETQYF. The CDR3, as DNA: TGTGCCAGCAGCGGAGTAGGCCTCTTTGAGACCCAGTACTTC.

This clonotype was observed at least ten times. The chain's CDR3 is CASSQDLETDTQYF. The CDR3 region has the DNA TGTGCCAGCAGCCAAGATCTAGAAACAGATACGCAGTATTTT. The chain joins TRBV4-2 to TRBJ2-3; D gene ambiguous. The germline gives CDR1 LGHNA, CDR2 YNFKEQ. Deletions cut 0 bases from V and 3 bases from J, with 7 bases between. The CDR3 is made up of 14 amino acids.

J is TRBJ2-5 and V is TRBV4-1; D is unresolved. Trimming cost V 1 base and J 5 bases, with 8 bases left between them. Germline values: CDR1 MGHRA, CDR2 YSYEKL. CDR3 size: 13 residues. DNA for the CDR3: TGCGCCAGCAGCCAAGTTGCTACCGAGACCCAGTACTTC. This translates into CASSQVATETQYF.

This clonotype was detected ten times or more. V usage is TRBV7-9 and J usage is TRBJ1-3; D not resolved. Germline lookup yields CDR1 SEHNR and CDR2 FQNEAQ (reference sequence). The CDR3 consists of 15 residues. Trimming removed 1 base at V and 0 bases at J, with 7 bases between. The CDR3 DNA reads TGTGCCAGCAGCTTAGACGGGAGCTCTGGAAACACCATATATTTT. Protein sequence: CASSLDGSSGNTIYF.

Many counts were recorded for this clonotype. This sequence joins TRBV2 and TRBJ2-1, with D perhaps matching TRBD2 (5 bases). The ends were cut back, 3 bases at V and 6 bases at J, with 12 bases in the middle. This CDR3 has 14 amino acids. CDR1 is SNHLY, CDR2 FYNNEI, per germline. CDR3 nucleotide sequence: TGTGCCAGCAGTGACAGCGGACCCCTCAATGAGCAGTTCTTC. Translation: CASSDSGPLNEQFF.

This clonotype was detected many times. The V call is TRBV28, the J call TRBJ2-7; 10 bases line up with TRBD2. The V segment lost 4 bases and the J segment 6 bases; nucleotides outside the gene matches: 3. In germline, CDR1 is MDHEN, CDR2 SYDVKM. The CDR3 loop spans 13 amino acids. CDR3 amino acids: CASSSGLAFEQYF. The CDR3 DNA is TGTGCCAGCAGTTCGGGACTAGCGTTCGAGCAGTACTTC.

In its sample, this clonotype was seen many times. This chain links TRBV29-1 with TRBJ2-1; D is possibly TRBD2 (6 bases). Germline V gene data show CDR1 as SQVTM and CDR2 as ANQGSEA. The ends were cut back, 7 bases at V and 4 bases at J, with 32 bases in the middle. The CDR3 spans 19 residues. The CDR3 nucleotides read TGCAGCGCGGTCCGGGACCCGCGTCACCTTAGCGGAGAGTACAATGAGCAGTTCTTC. The encoded protein is CSAVRDPRHLSGEYNEQFF.